Following are 23 T cell receptor beta chains from one sample sequenced in a study of identical twins. TCRdb reprocessed the 5' RACE reads via MiXCR and lists one record per CDR3 protein. The sample has 1.5 million to 2 million distinct CDR3 sequences, roughly 35% seen once. The material sequenced was cord blood. These receptors were taken from a newborn girl in good health.

V usage is TRBV28 and J usage is TRBJ1-2; maybe TRBD1 (6 bases). The V gene lost 3 bases and the J gene lost 2 bases, with 19 bases spanning the gap. Germline V gene sequence: CDR1 MDHEN, CDR2 SYDVKM. CDR3 length: 17 amino acids. In nucleotides, the CDR3 is TGTGCCAGCAGTTTCACTTTGGACAGTCCGTCAAACTATGGCTACACCTTC. Its protein product is CASSFTLDSPSNYGYTF.

This clonotype was observed a handful of times. The chain is built from TRBV6-5 and TRBJ2-7, with D perhaps matching TRBD2 (5 bases). V was trimmed by 2 bases and J by 7 bases, leaving 18 bases between them. Germline V gene data show CDR1 as MNHEY and CDR2 as SVGAGI. The CDR3 length is 15 residues. CDR3 residues: CASSYEGKGVEEQYF. CDR3 nucleotides: TGTGCCAGCAGTTACGAGGGCAAAGGAGTGGAAGAGCAGTACTTC.

The CDR3 nucleotides are TGTGCCAGCACCGCAAGTGGGACAGGACCCTACAATGAGCAGTTCTTC. It yields the protein CASTASGTGPYNEQFF. This chain links TRBV7-9 with TRBJ2-1; TRBD1 agrees at 8 bases. V lost 7 bases, J lost 2 bases, and 10 bases stayed unmatched. The germline V gene encodes CDR1 SEHNR and CDR2 FQNEAQ (reference sequence). This CDR3 contains 16 residues.

This clonotype has only a few counts. The rearrangement links TRBV27 to TRBJ1-6; 9 bases match TRBD1. Trimming at V came to 4 bases and at J to 10 bases, leaving 5 bases not matched to a gene. Germline CDR1 and CDR2: MNHEY and SMNVEV (reference sequence). This CDR3 comprises 14 residues. The CDR3 is CASSSRTGASPLHF. The DNA of the CDR3 is TGTGCCAGCAGTTCCCGGACAGGGGCCTCACCCCTCCACTTT.

This clonotype was picked up a small number of times. V gene TRBV28 combines with J gene TRBJ2-2, with TRBD2 matching over 9 bases. V was clipped by 3 bases and J by 5 bases; unmatched bases: 1. This CDR3 spans 14 amino acids. CDR1 is MDHEN, CDR2 SYDVKM, per germline. The CDR3 DNA sequence: TGTGCCAGCAGTTTGGGACTAGCAACCGGGGAGCTGTTTTTT. It specifies CASSLGLATGELFF.

This chain links TRBV6-4 with TRBJ2-1; possible D gene TRBD2, 7 bases. The end of the DNA is better explained by TRBJ2-7, so the J call may be wrong. The CDR3 is made up of 18 amino acids. The germline CDR1 and CDR2 sequences are MRHNA and SNTAGT. The CDR3 sequence: CASSDWFGRGRSYNEQYF. The CDR3 DNA follows: TGTGCCAGCAGTGACTGGTTTGGGCGGGGGCGCTCCTACAATGAGCAGTACTTC.

This clonotype was counted a single time. A much more abundant neighbour one base away suggests this may be a read error. This rearrangement joins TRBV4-2 to TRBJ2-4, with TRBD2 as a possible D gene (6 bases). Gene TRBJ2-7 matches the end of the DNA better, so the J call may be wrong. CDR1 and CDR2 from the germline V gene are LGHNA and YNFKEQ. The CDR3 runs 15 residues. Here the CDR3 reads CANSQGMTSRYEQYF. The DNA of the CDR3 is TGTGCCAACAGCCAGGGAATGACTAGTCGCTACGAGCAGTACTTC.

V is TRBV11-1 and J is TRBJ2-6; D unresolved. V lost 1 base and J 0 bases, leaving 25 bases between the germline ends. The CDR3 runs 22 residues. The germline gives CDR1 SGHAT, CDR2 FQDESV (reference sequence). The chain's CDR3 is CASSLGSLRSRVSPSGANVLTF. In nucleotides, the CDR3 is TGTGCCAGCAGCTTAGGAAGTTTGCGGAGCAGAGTTTCTCCCTCTGGGGCCAACGTCCTGACTTTC.

This rearrangement joins TRBV20-1 to TRBJ2-7; the D is unclear. This CDR3 has 13 amino acids. Germline values: CDR1 DFQATT, CDR2 SNEGSKA (reference sequence). V dropped 5 bases and J dropped 2 bases, with 13 bases sitting between them. CDR3 in amino acids: CSAPDNSPYEQYF. The DNA for the CDR3 is TGCAGTGCTCCCGACAACTCACCCTACGAGCAGTACTTC.

This clonotype showed up just a few times. V and J are TRBV20-1 and TRBJ2-7, with 9 bases lining up with TRBD2. After removal of 6 bases from V and 6 bases from J, the junction contained 15 bases not matched to a gene. The CDR3 is made up of 15 amino acids. In germline, CDR1 is DFQATT, CDR2 SNEGSKA (reference sequence). The CDR3 DNA follows: TGCAGTGCCGGAGATCGGAGCGGGGGGCTCGGCGAGCAGTACTTC. Protein: CSAGDRSGGLGEQYF.

The chain recombines TRBV20-1 with TRBJ2-1; TRBD2 aligns across 12 bases. The CDR3 is made up of 15 amino acids. Germline values: CDR1 DFQATT, CDR2 SNEGSKA (reference sequence). V shed 0 bases, J shed 7 bases, and the junction held 4 bases outside the gene matches. CDR3 DNA: TGCAGTGCTAGAGATGGACTAGCGGGGAGGAATGAGCAGTTCTTC. Its protein is CSARDGLAGRNEQFF.

Only a few counts were recorded for this clonotype. J is TRBJ2-5 and V is TRBV20-1; TRBD2 matches 8 bases. Germline CDR1 DFQATT, CDR2 SNEGSKA (reference sequence). The CDR3 length is 14 residues. Germline trimming cut 2 bases from V and 2 bases from J; bases unmatched to any gene: 4. The CDR3 nucleotides are TGCAGTGCTAGATCTAGCGGGTTGCAAGAGACCCAGTACTTC. Translated: CSARSSGLQETQYF.

As to this clonotype: A much larger clone differs from this one at a single base, so this may be a read error. The chain couples TRBV29-1 to TRBJ2-1, with 7 bases matching TRBD1. J lost 13 bases, V lost 4 bases, and 19 bases had no gene match. CDR3 length: 15 amino acids. Germline-derived CDR1 and CDR2 are SQVTM and ANQGSEA. The CDR3 is CSVAVDRAHQETQFF. The CDR3 DNA is TGCAGCGTTGCGGTTGACAGGGCCCACCAAGAGACCCAGTTCTTC.

This clonotype was seen a handful of times. The CDR3 DNA sequence: TGTGCCAGCAGCTTGGCCGACAGGCCCAACTATGGCTACACCTTC. It specifies CASSLADRPNYGYTF. The chain carries TRBV11-1 and TRBJ1-2; a weak D match, TRBD1 (6 bases). The CDR3 covers 15 residues. V shed 3 bases and J shed 2 bases, with 13 bases lying between them. The germline V gene encodes CDR1 SGHAT and CDR2 FQDESV (reference sequence).

This clonotype was counted a few times. J is TRBJ2-1 and V is TRBV5-1; possible D gene TRBD1, 5 bases. Trimming left V 4 bases short and J 7 bases short, with 18 bases between. This CDR3 spans 15 amino acids. CDR1 is SGHRS and CDR2 is YFSETQ in the germline V gene. CDR3 protein: CASSVVISGLNEQFF. CDR3 DNA: TGCGCCAGCAGCGTTGTCATCTCAGGGTTGAATGAGCAGTTCTTC.

The chain combines TRBV2 with TRBJ2-2; perhaps TRBD2 as D (6 bases). The germline gives CDR1 SNHLY, CDR2 FYNNEI. V was cut by 6 bases and J by 0 bases, with 8 bases left in between. This CDR3 has 14 amino acids. The CDR3 bases are TGTGCCAGCAGGGCGGGGACGAACACCGGGGAGCTGTTTTTT. This encodes CASRAGTNTGELFF.

This clonotype was picked up many times. The chain combines TRBV6-5 with TRBJ1-2; 9 bases agree with TRBD1. This CDR3 has 15 residues. Trimming at V came to 5 bases and at J to 5 bases, leaving 9 bases not matched to a gene. Germline V CDR1 and CDR2: MNHEY, SVGAGI. CDR3 DNA sequence: TGTGCCAGCAGTAAGCACAGGGGGCGTTGGTATGGCTACACCTTC. Its translation: CASSKHRGRWYGYTF.

The rearrangement links TRBV21-1 to TRBJ2-2. TRBV21-1 is described as a pseudogene. The CDR3 is 15 residues long. CDR3 region: CASSKALCSPRELFF. The DNA for the CDR3 is TGTGCCAGCAGCAAAGCGCTTTGCTCCCCCAGGGAGCTGTTTTTT.

The chain has TRBV6-6 and TRBJ1-1; possible D gene TRBD1, 6 bases. CDR3 length equals 13 residues. The V and J ends lost 5 bases and 4 bases respectively, with 11 bases between them. Germline V gene lookup returns CDR1 MNHNY and CDR2 SVGAGI (reference sequence). Here the CDR3 reads CASSADRITEAFF. The CDR3 nucleotides read TGTGCCAGCAGTGCCGACAGGATCACTGAAGCTTTCTTT.

This clonotype occurred many times. The chain recombines TRBV28 with TRBJ2-7; D gene unclear. Germline-derived CDR1 and CDR2 are MDHEN and SYDVKM. V shed 1 base and J shed 4 bases, with 5 bases lying between them. The CDR3 loop spans 12 amino acids. The CDR3 spells CASSLFTYEQYF. CDR3 nucleotides: TGTGCCAGCAGTTTATTCACATACGAGCAGTACTTC. Using reference TRBV28 and TRBJ2-7 for the parts outside the CDR3, the full variable domain is DVKVTQSSRYLVKRTGEKVFLECVQDMDHENMFWYRQDPGLGLRLIYFSYDVKMKEKGDIPEGYSVSREKKERFSLILESASTNQTSMYLCASSLFTYEQYFGPGTRLTVT.

The table lists this clonotype with a few counts. The V gene is TRBV20-1, the J gene TRBJ2-1; TRBD1 is a possible D gene (6 bases). V dropped 3 bases and J dropped 4 bases, with 19 bases sitting between them. Germline loops: CDR1 DFQATT, CDR2 SNEGSKA (reference sequence). CDR3 size: 16 residues. CDR3 nucleotide sequence: TGCAGTGCTAGCCCCTCGGCAGGGGCTATTTACAATGAGCAGTTCTTC. It specifies CSASPSAGAIYNEQFF.

The chain couples TRBV14 to TRBJ2-1, with D uncertain. From germline, CDR1 is SGHDN and CDR2 FVKESK. This CDR3 comprises 13 residues. Trimming pared 2 bases from V and 7 bases from J, leaving 9 bases between. CDR3 in amino acids: CASSQPDGNEQFF. CDR3 DNA sequence: TGTGCCAGCAGCCAACCTGACGGAAATGAGCAGTTCTTC.

This clonotype was observed a handful of times. The CDR3 region is CASTGTVLGKLFF. The CDR3 nucleotides read TGTGCCAGCACGGGGACAGTTCTTGGAAAACTGTTTTTT. The V gene is TRBV2, the J gene TRBJ1-4; TRBD1 agrees at 7 bases. The CDR3 consists of 13 residues. The ends lost 7 bases at V and 10 bases at J; junction bases unmatched: 9. CDR1 SNHLY and CDR2 FYNNEI come from the germline V gene.